Sequencing of this TCR beta chain was carried out in a study of control samples from healthy donors and cancer patients. The method was immunoSEQ multiplex PCR; TCRdb's version includes in-frame clones alone and lacks a portion of them. Among 60,000 to 70,000 clones listed, 84% were seen once. CDR1 and CDR2 from the germline V gene are MNHEY and SVGEGT. The V end lost 6 bases, the J end lost 6 bases, and 27 bases lay between the germline ends. The CDR3 contains 17 residues. The sequence was obtained from a woman aged 45-65 years with lung cancer. This chain links TRBV6-2 or TRBV6-3 with TRBJ2-7; D might be TRBD1 (5 bases). The sample taken for sequencing was PBMCs. The DNA for the CDR3 is TGTGCCAGCAGCTATCTCACAGGTTCCCCCTTTTTGGGCGAGCAGTACTTC. The encoded protein is CASSYLTGSPFLGEQYF.